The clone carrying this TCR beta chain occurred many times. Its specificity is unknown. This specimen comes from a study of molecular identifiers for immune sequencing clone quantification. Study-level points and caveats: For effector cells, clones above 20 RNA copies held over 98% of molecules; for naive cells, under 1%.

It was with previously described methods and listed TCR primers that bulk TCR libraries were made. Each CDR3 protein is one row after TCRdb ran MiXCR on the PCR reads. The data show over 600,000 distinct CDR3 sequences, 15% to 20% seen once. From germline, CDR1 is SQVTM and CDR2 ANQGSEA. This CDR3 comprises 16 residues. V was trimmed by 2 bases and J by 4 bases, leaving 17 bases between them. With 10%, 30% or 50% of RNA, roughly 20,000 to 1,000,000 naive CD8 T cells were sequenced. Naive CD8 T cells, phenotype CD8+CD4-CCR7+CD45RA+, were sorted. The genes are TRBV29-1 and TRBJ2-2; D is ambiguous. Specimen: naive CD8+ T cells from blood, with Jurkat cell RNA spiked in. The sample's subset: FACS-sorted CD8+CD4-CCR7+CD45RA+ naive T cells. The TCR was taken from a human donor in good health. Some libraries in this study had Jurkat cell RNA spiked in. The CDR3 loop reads CSVEIPGSPLTGELFF. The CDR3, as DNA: TGCAGCGTTGAAATTCCCGGGTCTCCACTCACCGGGGAGCTGTTTTTT.